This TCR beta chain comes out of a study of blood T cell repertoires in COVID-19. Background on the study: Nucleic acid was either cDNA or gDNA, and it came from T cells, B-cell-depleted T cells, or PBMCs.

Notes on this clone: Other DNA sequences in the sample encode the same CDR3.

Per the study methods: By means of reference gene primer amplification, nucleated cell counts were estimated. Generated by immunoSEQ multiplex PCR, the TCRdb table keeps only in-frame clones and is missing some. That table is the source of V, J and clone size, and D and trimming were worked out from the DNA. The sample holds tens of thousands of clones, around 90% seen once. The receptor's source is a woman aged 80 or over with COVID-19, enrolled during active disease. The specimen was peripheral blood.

The CDR3 here is CASSLGQNTDTQYF. In DNA form, the CDR3 reads TGCGCCAGCAGCCTGGGACAGAACACAGATACGCAGTATTTT. This chain links TRBV5-1 with TRBJ2-3; 7 positions agree with TRBD1. The CDR3 runs to 14 residues. V was pared by 4 bases and J by 2 bases, with 4 bases of the junction left unmatched. The V gene's germline CDR1 is SGHRS and CDR2 YFSETQ.